The next 22 T cell receptor beta chains were all read from a single sample in a study of OX40 agonist ivuxolimab in advanced cancers. The protocol was immunoSEQ multiplex PCR, while the TCRdb copy is restricted to in-frame clones and leaves out a portion. The sample has 50,000 to 60,000 clones, around 90% seen once. This specimen was CD4+ or CD8+ T cells sorted from blood, taken in a trial of the OX40 agonist ivuxolimab. Receptors originate from an adult with an advanced solid tumor such as melanoma, head and neck, liver or kidney cancer.

The chain carries TRBV7-2 and TRBJ2-7, with 7 positions matching TRBD2. V shed 1 base and J 0 bases; nucleotides not matched to a gene: 6. Germline V gives CDR1 SGHTA, CDR2 FQGNSA. The CDR3 runs to 16 residues. The CDR3 protein is CASSLESAGDSYEQYF. The DNA for the CDR3 is TGTGCCAGCAGCTTAGAGTCGGCGGGAGACTCCTACGAGCAGTACTTC.

The J gene is TRBJ2-7, the V gene TRBV2; D unclear. Trimming cost V 8 bases and J 7 bases, with 15 bases left between them. Germline V gene lookup returns CDR1 SNHLY and CDR2 FYNNEI. The CDR3 is 12 residues long. The CDR3 DNA sequence: TGTGCCAGCGCTAAAGGCCTTGGAGAGCAGTACTTC. It is translated as CASAKGLGEQYF.

The genes are TRBV2 and TRBJ1-1; D uncertain. Germline V gene lookup returns CDR1 SNHLY and CDR2 FYNNEI. There are 15 residues in the CDR3. Trimming shortened V by 0 bases and J by 4 bases, and 12 bases separated the two germline ends. CDR3 residues: CASSEAFSGGTEAFF. The CDR3 DNA sequence: TGTGCCAGCAGTGAAGCGTTCAGTGGTGGCACTGAAGCTTTCTTT.

The chain is built from TRBV6-5 and TRBJ1-5; no definite D call. Trimming removed 6 bases from V and 0 bases from J, with 12 bases in between. This CDR3 region has 15 residues. The germline V gene has CDR1 MNHEY and CDR2 SVGAGI. The CDR3 DNA reads as TGTGCCAGCAGCCGCCTAGGTTATAGCAATCAGCCCCAGCATTTT. Translated: CASSRLGYSNQPQHF.

V and J are TRBV19 and TRBJ2-7, with TRBD2 matching 15 bases. J lost 1 base, V lost 4 bases, and 5 bases had no gene match. Germline CDR1 is LNHDA and CDR2 is SQIVND (reference sequence). This CDR3 has 17 residues. The CDR3 region has the DNA TGTGCCAGTAGTACGGGACTAGCGGGAGGACGGTCCTACGAGCAGTACTTC. Translation gives CASSTGLAGGRSYEQYF.

The CDR3, as DNA: TGTGCCAGTAGTGAGGGCAATAATGAAAAACTGTTTTTT. Translating it yields CASSEGNNEKLFF. The chain carries TRBV19 and TRBJ1-4; D not resolved. Germline V gene sequence: CDR1 LNHDA, CDR2 SQIVND (reference sequence). The CDR3 length is 13 residues. V was clipped by 5 bases and J by 4 bases, with 8 bases between them. The full variable domain, completed using reference TRBV19 and TRBJ1-4, is DGGITQSPKYLFRKEGQNVTLSCEQNLNHDAMYWYRQDPGQGLRLIYYSQIVNDFQKGDIAEGYSVSREKKESFPLTVTSAQKNPTAFYLCASSEGNNEKLFFGSGTQLSVL.

The chain uses TRBV7-2 and TRBJ1-1; the D is unclear. Germline V gene sequence: CDR1 SGHTA, CDR2 FQGNSA. Trimming cost V 4 bases and J 7 bases, with 16 bases left between them. The CDR3 is 14 amino acids. As DNA, the CDR3 is TGTGCCAGCAGCTCCCTCAGGTATTCGGGTGAAGCTTTCTTT. Protein: CASSSLRYSGEAFF. The full variable domain, with the rest looked up from reference TRBV7-2 and TRBJ1-1, is GAGVSQSPSNKVTEKGKDVELRCDPISGHTALYWYRQSLGQGLEFLIYFQGNSAPDKSGLPSDRFSAERTGGSVSTLTIQRTQQEDSAVYLCASSSLRYSGEAFFGQGTRLTVV.

The J gene is TRBJ1-2, the V gene TRBV6-1, with 9 bases matching TRBD1. CDR3 size: 14 residues. V lost 6 bases to trimming and J lost 6 bases; unmatched junction nucleotides: 8. Per germline, CDR1 MNHNS and CDR2 SASEGT. The CDR3, as DNA: TGTGCCAGCAGCTTGGACAGGGGCTTGGATGGCTACACCTTC. Its translation is CASSLDRGLDGYTF.

This chain uses TRBV10-3 with TRBJ2-7; 10 bases align to TRBD1. Germline V gene sequence: CDR1 ENHRY, CDR2 SYGVKD. V trimming: 6 bases; J trimming: 2 bases; junction bases outside the gene matches: 1. This CDR3 spans 13 amino acids. This CDR3 is CAIRGQGTYEQYF. DNA of the CDR3: TGTGCCATCAGGGGACAGGGGACCTACGAGCAGTACTTC.

V and J are TRBV7-2 and TRBJ2-3; TRBD2 aligns across 10 bases. Germline V gene lookup returns CDR1 SGHTA and CDR2 FQGNSA. V trimming: 3 bases; J trimming: 0 bases; junction bases outside the gene matches: 3. The CDR3 extends over 16 amino acids. The CDR3 DNA reads TGTGCCAGCAGCTTGGGACTAGCGTTGAGCACAGATACGCAGTATTTT. Residues: CASSLGLALSTDTQYF.

The V and J genes are TRBV19 and TRBJ2-7; D remains unclear. The CDR3 has 13 residues. V was clipped by 2 bases and J by 2 bases, with 7 bases between them. The V gene's germline CDR1 is LNHDA and CDR2 SQIVND (reference sequence). CDR3: CASSITATYEQYF. In DNA, the CDR3 is TGTGCCAGTAGTATAACAGCCACCTACGAGCAGTACTTC.

The chain employs TRBV7-9 and TRBJ2-3; 10 bases map to TRBD2. V gave up 0 bases and J gave up 3 bases; unmatched junction bases: 3. The CDR3 extends over 16 amino acids. Germline-derived CDR1 and CDR2 are SEHNR and FQNEAQ (reference sequence). The CDR3 nucleotides read TGTGCCAGCAGCTTAGCTAAACTAGCGGGAACAGATACGCAGTATTTT. Translating gives CASSLAKLAGTDTQYF.

The V call is TRBV7-6, the J call TRBJ2-5; D remains unclear. V was shortened by 3 bases and J by 5 bases, with 10 bases between the two germline ends. Germline V gene sequence: CDR1 SGHVS, CDR2 FNYEAQ. This CDR3 region has 13 residues. In DNA, the CDR3 is TGTGCCAGCAGCTTTGGGCTCGCGGAGACCCAGTACTTC. Protein: CASSFGLAETQYF.

CDR3 in DNA: TGTGCCAGCAGCCAAGATCGGGGGAGGAAGCAGTTCTTC. The encoded protein is CASSQDRGRKQFF. The chain uses TRBV4-2 and TRBJ2-1; tentative D call: TRBD2 (6 bases). Germline-derived CDR1 and CDR2 are LGHNA and YNFKEQ. V lost 0 bases and J lost 11, with 11 bases in between. This CDR3 region has 13 residues.

For the CDR3, the DNA is TGTGCCAGCCGAGACAGGGATCCTCAAGAGACCCAGTACTTC. Its protein product is CASRDRDPQETQYF. This chain connects TRBV6-1 to TRBJ2-5, with TRBD1 identical over 7 bases. The ends lost 8 bases at V and 2 bases at J; junction bases unmatched: 8. The length of the CDR3 is 14 residues. Germline V lookup: CDR1 MNHNS, CDR2 SASEGT.

This chain links TRBV6-1 with TRBJ1-6; TRBD1 matches at 8 bases. After removal of 6 bases from V and 10 bases from J, the junction contained 11 bases not matched to a gene. The CDR3 length is 15 residues. CDR1 is MNHNS and CDR2 is SASEGT in the germline V gene. In nucleotides, the CDR3 is TGTGCCAGCAGCACCTCAGGGGGCGCAAAGTCACCCCTCCACTTT. Protein product: CASSTSGGAKSPLHF.

This sequence joins TRBV5-6 and TRBJ1-2; 9 positions agree with TRBD1. The CDR3 has 16 residues. Trimming cost V 2 bases and J 3 bases; bases outside gene matches: 8. CDR1 and CDR2 from the germline V gene are SGHDT and YYEEEE. CDR3 region: CASSFTGTGRDYGYTF. CDR3 nucleotides: TGTGCCAGCAGCTTCACCGGGACAGGGCGCGACTATGGCTACACCTTC.

The rearrangement links TRBV9 to TRBJ2-1; D not certain. The CDR3 has 15 residues. Per germline, CDR1 SGDLS and CDR2 YYNGEE. V was cut by 0 bases and J by 5 bases, with 12 bases left in between. The chain's CDR3 is CASSVESRLDNEQFF. In DNA, the CDR3 is TGTGCCAGCAGCGTAGAGAGTAGATTAGACAATGAGCAGTTCTTC.

The rearrangement links TRBV5-1 to TRBJ2-4, with D hard to call. Germline V CDR1 and CDR2: SGHRS, YFSETQ. The CDR3 is 16 residues long. Trimming took 0 bases from V and 7 from J, leaving 17 bases between them. CDR3 DNA: TGCGCCAGCAGCTTGGGGGGTTTGTCTGGACCGAACATTCAGTACTTC. It is translated as CASSLGGLSGPNIQYF.

With regard to this clone: The DNA is omitted, as the CDR3 cannot be located on it reliably, and the CDR3 follows TCRdb's listing. The chain combines TRBV28 with TRBJ1-1. Per the germline V gene, CDR1 is MDHEN and CDR2 is SYDVKM. The CDR3 is 12 residues long, counting both termini. This CDR3 reads CAFGSANTEAFF.

V usage is TRBV23-1 and J usage is TRBJ1-1, with D maybe TRBD1 (5 bases). TRBV23-1 is identified as an open reading frame with a role that is uncertain. V gave up 4 bases and J gave up 3 bases, with 15 bases separating them. The CDR3 is made up of 15 amino acids. CDR3 in DNA: TGCGCCAGCAGTCCTCCCGGAGGGGCTTACACTGAAGCTTTCTTT. It is translated as CASSPPGGAYTEAFF.

V is TRBV5-1 and J is TRBJ1-2; D is uncertain. Trimming shortened V by 7 bases and J by 2 bases, and 9 bases separated the two germline ends. The CDR3 is 12 residues long. From germline, CDR1 is SGHRS and CDR2 YFSETQ. The DNA for the CDR3 is TGCGCCAGCTCCCGGGAGAACTATGGCTACACCTTC. Its protein product is CASSRENYGYTF.